A selection of T cell receptor beta chains follows, all from one sample in a study of blood T cell repertoires in COVID-19. The assay was immunoSEQ multiplex PCR, and TCRdb's table has in-frame clones only and misses some. Altogether roughly 330,000 clones are present, around 87% being singletons, with the ten largest covering roughly 4.1%. The sample was peripheral blood. Receptors originate from a woman between 50 and 59 years old with active or convalescent COVID-19. Both conserved end residues are part of each CDR3. Fields, in order: J gene, V gene, CDR3 protein.

J gene: TRBJ2-2; V gene: TRBV10-3; CDR3 protein: CAISDQGRLTGELFF
J gene: TRBJ2-6; V gene: TRBV28; CDR3 protein: CASSLRSSGANVLTF
J gene: TRBJ2-5; V gene: TRBV3-1/TRBV3-2; CDR3 protein: CASSSWDRLEETQYF
J gene: TRBJ1-4; V gene: TRBV27; CDR3 protein: CASSLRTGAEKLFF
J gene: TRBJ2-7; V gene: TRBV12-3/TRBV12-4; CDR3 protein: CASMGGEQYF
J gene: TRBJ2-7; V gene: TRBV27; CDR3 protein: CASSRTGAGYEQYF
J gene: TRBJ1-1; V gene: TRBV19; CDR3 protein: CASSPGDRGLEAFF
J gene: TRBJ1-4; V gene: TRBV4-2; CDR3 protein: CASRPGRGTTNEKLFF
J gene: TRBJ2-2; V gene: TRBV6-2/TRBV6-3; CDR3 protein: CASSYGSGSGRRTGELFF
J gene: TRBJ1-2; V gene: TRBV23-1; CDR3 protein: CASLKTAGITGYTF
J gene: TRBJ2-6; V gene: TRBV6-4; CDR3 protein: CASSDTETGANVLTF
J gene: TRBJ2-1; V gene: TRBV5-4; CDR3 protein: CASSLGGGPVNEQFF
J gene: TRBJ2-5; V gene: TRBV7-3; CDR3 protein: CASSLSGGATPETQYF
J gene: TRBJ2-7; V gene: TRBV2; CDR3 protein: CASGGTGMPYEQYF
J gene: TRBJ1-6; V gene: TRBV7-2; CDR3 protein: CASSLALSPNSPLHF
J gene: TRBJ2-3; V gene: TRBV7-2; CDR3 protein: CASSPRGRGGHSDTQYF
J gene: TRBJ1-5; V gene: TRBV9; CDR3 protein: CASSGTGGSNQPQHF
J gene: TRBJ2-5; V gene: TRBV30; CDR3 protein: CAWSVLSGKETQYF
J gene: TRBJ2-7; V gene: TRBV4-3; CDR3 protein: CASSPGTGDYEQYF
J gene: TRBJ1-4; V gene: TRBV12-1; CDR3 protein: CASSFGRRNEKLFF
J gene: TRBJ1-6; V gene: TRBV7-2; CDR3 protein: CASDKGTPGDSPLHF
J gene: TRBJ2-1; V gene: TRBV11-2; CDR3 protein: CASNLNRGVLYNEQFF
J gene: TRBJ2-7; V gene: TRBV4-1; CDR3 protein: CASSQVTSVSYEQYF
J gene: TRBJ2-3; V gene: TRBV18; CDR3 protein: CASSPRRAGTDTQYF
J gene: TRBJ1-1; V gene: TRBV6-4; CDR3 protein: CASRSGALSNTEAFF
J gene: TRBJ1-2; V gene: TRBV9; CDR3 protein: CASSAQGAGRYGYTF
J gene: TRBJ1-6; V gene: TRBV7-2; CDR3 protein: CASSPGVGSSPLHF
J gene: TRBJ1-1; V gene: TRBV10-3; CDR3 protein: CAISEGQNTEAFF
J gene: TRBJ1-5; V gene: TRBV19; CDR3 protein: CASSPVKGVGQPQHF
J gene: TRBJ1-5; V gene: TRBV30; CDR3 protein: CAWSTQNQPQHF
J gene: TRBJ2-1; V gene: TRBV4-2; CDR3 protein: CASSQEGLASYNEQFF
J gene: TRBJ2-7; V gene: TRBV30; CDR3 protein: CAWSAGGVYEQYF
J gene: TRBJ1-2; V gene: TRBV2; CDR3 protein: CASSDQLGDYGYTF
J gene: TRBJ2-5; V gene: TRBV9; CDR3 protein: CASSVQGTGFRETQYF
J gene: TRBJ1-2; V gene: TRBV3-1/TRBV3-2; CDR3 protein: CASSQDLVPRGYTF
J gene: TRBJ1-2; V gene: TRBV23-1; CDR3 protein: CASAQNPGIANYGYTF
J gene: TRBJ1-2; V gene: TRBV7-3; CDR3 protein: CASSPGTGSYGYTF
J gene: TRBJ2-3; V gene: TRBV27; CDR3 protein: CASSLFEGRVEYF
J gene: TRBJ1-5; V gene: TRBV15; CDR3 protein: CATSRGGSGGNQPQHF
J gene: TRBJ2-2; V gene: TRBV9; CDR3 protein: CASSVGGAGINTGELFF
J gene: TRBJ1-1; V gene: TRBV19; CDR3 protein: CASSPQTGSEAFF
J gene: TRBJ1-2; V gene: TRBV7-6; CDR3 protein: CASSLATGLGSNYGYTF
J gene: TRBJ2-7; V gene: TRBV6-2/TRBV6-3; CDR3 protein: CASSYPKQGRPYEQYF
J gene: TRBJ2-2; V gene: TRBV19; CDR3 protein: CASSIGRAHTGELFF
J gene: TRBJ2-2; V gene: TRBV6-1; CDR3 protein: CASSELRGGLDTGELFF
J gene: TRBJ1-2; V gene: TRBV7-9; CDR3 protein: CASNGQGINYGYTF
J gene: TRBJ2-1; V gene: TRBV6-5; CDR3 protein: CASSTGTKDEQFF
J gene: TRBJ2-7; V gene: TRBV29-1; CDR3 protein: CSAGTSYEQYF
J gene: TRBJ1-1; V gene: TRBV6-5; CDR3 protein: CASSPRQGGSPEAFF
J gene: TRBJ2-3; V gene: TRBV7-2; CDR3 protein: CASSLRDRGLISF
J gene: TRBJ2-5; V gene: TRBV5-1; CDR3 protein: CASRGLQEETQYF
J gene: TRBJ2-7; V gene: TRBV4-2; CDR3 protein: CASSQDRGTGYEQYF
J gene: TRBJ1-1; V gene: TRBV29-1; CDR3 protein: CSAKAARVSTEAFF
J gene: TRBJ2-2; V gene: TRBV30; CDR3 protein: CAWKRRVGGTGELFF
J gene: TRBJ1-1; V gene: TRBV28; CDR3 protein: CASSLSYGGTGITEAFF
J gene: TRBJ2-1; V gene: TRBV19; CDR3 protein: CASSIGRTEQFF
J gene: TRBJ1-1; V gene: TRBV6-5; CDR3 protein: CASSLYGQGAEAFF
J gene: TRBJ1-5; V gene: TRBV7-2; CDR3 protein: CASSIRQGNQPQHF
J gene: TRBJ2-5; V gene: TRBV18; CDR3 protein: CASSPGTGGEETQYF